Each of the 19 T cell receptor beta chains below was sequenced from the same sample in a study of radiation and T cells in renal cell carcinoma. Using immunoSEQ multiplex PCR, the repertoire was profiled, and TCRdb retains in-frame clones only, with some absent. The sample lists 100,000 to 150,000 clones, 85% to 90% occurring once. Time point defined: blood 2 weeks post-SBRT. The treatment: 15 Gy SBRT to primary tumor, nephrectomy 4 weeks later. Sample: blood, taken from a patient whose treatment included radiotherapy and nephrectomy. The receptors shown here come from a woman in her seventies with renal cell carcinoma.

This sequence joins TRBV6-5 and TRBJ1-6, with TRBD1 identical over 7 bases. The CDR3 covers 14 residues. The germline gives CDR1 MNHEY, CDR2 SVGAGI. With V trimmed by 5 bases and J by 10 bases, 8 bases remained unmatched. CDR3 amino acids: CASSPLMGQSPLHF. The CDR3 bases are TGTGCCAGCAGTCCCCTTATGGGACAGTCACCCCTCCACTTT.

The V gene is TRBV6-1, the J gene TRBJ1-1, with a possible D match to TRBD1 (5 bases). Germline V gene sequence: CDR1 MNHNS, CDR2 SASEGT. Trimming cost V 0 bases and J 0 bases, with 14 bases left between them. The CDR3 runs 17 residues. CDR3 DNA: TGTGCCAGCAGTGAAGCGCCTGACAGACTCATGAACACTGAAGCTTTCTTT. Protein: CASSEAPDRLMNTEAFF.

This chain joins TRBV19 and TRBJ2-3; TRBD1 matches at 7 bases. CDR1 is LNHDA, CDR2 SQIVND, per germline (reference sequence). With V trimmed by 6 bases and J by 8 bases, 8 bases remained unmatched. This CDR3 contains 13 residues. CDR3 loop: CASSNPGQSTQYF. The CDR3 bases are TGTGCCAGTAGCAACCCGGGACAGTCTACGCAGTATTTT.

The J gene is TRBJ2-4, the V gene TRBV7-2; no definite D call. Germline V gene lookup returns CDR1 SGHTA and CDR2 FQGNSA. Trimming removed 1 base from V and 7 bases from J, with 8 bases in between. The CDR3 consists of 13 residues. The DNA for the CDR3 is TGTGCCAGCAGCTTAGTCCTAGGGAACATTCAGTACTTC. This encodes CASSLVLGNIQYF.

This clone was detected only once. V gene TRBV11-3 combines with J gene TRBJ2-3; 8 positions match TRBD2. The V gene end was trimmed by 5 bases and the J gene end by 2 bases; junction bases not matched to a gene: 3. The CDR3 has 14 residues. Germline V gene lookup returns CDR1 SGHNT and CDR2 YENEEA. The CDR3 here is CASSIGGDTDTQYF. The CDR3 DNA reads TGTGCCAGCAGCATCGGGGGGGACACAGATACGCAGTATTTT.

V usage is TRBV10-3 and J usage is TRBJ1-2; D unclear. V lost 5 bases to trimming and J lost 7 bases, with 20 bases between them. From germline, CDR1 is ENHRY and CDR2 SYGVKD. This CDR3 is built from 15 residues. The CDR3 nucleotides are TGTGCCATCAGTTCTGGGAGCCTTGCAAGCCTTGGCTACACCTTC. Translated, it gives CAISSGSLASLGYTF.

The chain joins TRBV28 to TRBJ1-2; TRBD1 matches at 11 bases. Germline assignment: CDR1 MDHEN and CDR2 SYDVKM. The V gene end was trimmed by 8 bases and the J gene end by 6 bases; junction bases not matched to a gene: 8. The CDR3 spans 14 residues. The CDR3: CASGRTDRGHGYTF. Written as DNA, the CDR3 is TGTGCCAGCGGCCGCACGGACAGGGGGCATGGCTACACCTTC.

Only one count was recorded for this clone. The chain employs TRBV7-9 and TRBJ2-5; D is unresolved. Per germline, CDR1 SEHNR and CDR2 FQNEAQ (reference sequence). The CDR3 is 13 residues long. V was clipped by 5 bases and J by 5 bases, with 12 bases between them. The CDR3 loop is CASSPGPGETQYF. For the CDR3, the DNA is TGTGCCAGCAGCCCCGGACCTGGGGAGACCCAGTACTTC.

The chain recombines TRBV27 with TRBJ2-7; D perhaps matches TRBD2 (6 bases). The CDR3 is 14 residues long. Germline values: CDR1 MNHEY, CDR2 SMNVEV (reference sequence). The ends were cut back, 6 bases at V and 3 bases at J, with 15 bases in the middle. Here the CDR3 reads CASRPRGVIYEQYF. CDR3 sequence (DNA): TGTGCCAGCAGGCCCCGCGGGGTGATCTACGAGCAGTACTTC.

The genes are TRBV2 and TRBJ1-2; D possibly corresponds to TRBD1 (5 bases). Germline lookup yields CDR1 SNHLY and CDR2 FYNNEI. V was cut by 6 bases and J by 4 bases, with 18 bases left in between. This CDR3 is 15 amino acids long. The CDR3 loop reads CASSGGVWGGYGYTF. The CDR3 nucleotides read TGTGCCAGCAGCGGTGGTGTTTGGGGGGGCTATGGCTACACCTTC.

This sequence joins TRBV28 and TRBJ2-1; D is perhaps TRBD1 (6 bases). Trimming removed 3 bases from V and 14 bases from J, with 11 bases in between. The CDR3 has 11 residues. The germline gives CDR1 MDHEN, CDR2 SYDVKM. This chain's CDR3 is CASSLDRSEFF. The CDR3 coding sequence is TGTGCCAGCAGTTTGGACAGATCGGAGTTCTTC. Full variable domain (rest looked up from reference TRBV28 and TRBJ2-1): DVKVTQSSRYLVKRTGEKVFLECVQDMDHENMFWYRQDPGLGLRLIYFSYDVKMKEKGDIPEGYSVSREKKERFSLILESASTNQTSMYLCASSLDRSEFFGPGTRLTVL.

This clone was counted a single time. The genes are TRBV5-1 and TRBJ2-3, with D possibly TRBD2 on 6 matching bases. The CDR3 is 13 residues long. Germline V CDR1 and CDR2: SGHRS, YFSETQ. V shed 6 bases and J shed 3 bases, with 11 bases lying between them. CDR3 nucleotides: TGCGCCAGCAATTACGGGGGTACAGATACGCAGTATTTT. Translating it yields CASNYGGTDTQYF. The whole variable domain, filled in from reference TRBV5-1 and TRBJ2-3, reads KAGVTQTPRYLIKTRGQQVTLSCSPISGHRSVSWYQQTPGQGLQFLFEYFSETQRNKGNFPGRFSGRQFSNSRSEMNVSTLELGDSALYLCASNYGGTDTQYFGPGTRLTVL.

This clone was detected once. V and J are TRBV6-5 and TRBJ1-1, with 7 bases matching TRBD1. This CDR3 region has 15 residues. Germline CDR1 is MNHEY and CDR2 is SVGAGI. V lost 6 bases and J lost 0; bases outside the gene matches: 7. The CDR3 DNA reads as TGTGCCAGCAGGATAGGGGGCACCATGAACACTGAAGCTTTCTTT. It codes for CASRIGGTMNTEAFF.

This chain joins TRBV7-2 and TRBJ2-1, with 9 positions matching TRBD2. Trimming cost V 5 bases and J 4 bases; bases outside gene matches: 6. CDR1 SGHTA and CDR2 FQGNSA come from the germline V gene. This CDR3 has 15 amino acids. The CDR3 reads CASSLSGGLYNEQFF. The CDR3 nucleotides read TGTGCCAGCAGCCTTAGCGGGGGCCTATACAATGAGCAGTTCTTC.

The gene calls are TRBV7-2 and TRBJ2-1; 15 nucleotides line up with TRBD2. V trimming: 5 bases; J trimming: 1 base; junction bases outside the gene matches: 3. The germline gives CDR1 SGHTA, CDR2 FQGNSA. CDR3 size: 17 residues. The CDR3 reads CASSRGLAGGSYNEQFF. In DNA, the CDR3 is TGTGCCAGCAGCCGAGGACTAGCGGGGGGGTCCTACAATGAGCAGTTCTTC.

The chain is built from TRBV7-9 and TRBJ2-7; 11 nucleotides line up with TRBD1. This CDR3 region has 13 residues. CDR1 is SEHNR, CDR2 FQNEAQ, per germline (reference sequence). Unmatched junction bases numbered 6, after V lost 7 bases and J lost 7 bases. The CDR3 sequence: CASTAGTGGEQYF. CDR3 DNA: TGTGCCAGCACCGCAGGGACAGGGGGGGAGCAGTACTTC.

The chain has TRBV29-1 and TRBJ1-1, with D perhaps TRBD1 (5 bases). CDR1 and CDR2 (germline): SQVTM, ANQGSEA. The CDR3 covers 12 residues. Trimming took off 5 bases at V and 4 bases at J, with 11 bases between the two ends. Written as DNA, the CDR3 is TGCAGCGTTAGTTCAGGGCTCACTGAAGCTTTCTTT. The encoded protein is CSVSSGLTEAFF.

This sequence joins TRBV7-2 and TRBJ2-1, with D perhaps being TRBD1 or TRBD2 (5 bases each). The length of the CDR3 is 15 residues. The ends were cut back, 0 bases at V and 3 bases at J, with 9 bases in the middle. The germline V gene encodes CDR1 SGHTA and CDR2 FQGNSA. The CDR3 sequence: CASSLARGLYNEQFF. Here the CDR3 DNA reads TGTGCCAGCAGCTTAGCACGGGGCCTCTACAATGAGCAGTTCTTC.

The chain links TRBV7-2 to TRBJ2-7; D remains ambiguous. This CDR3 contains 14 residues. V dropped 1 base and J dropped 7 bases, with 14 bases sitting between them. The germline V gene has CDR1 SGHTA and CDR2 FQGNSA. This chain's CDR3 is CASSLDTLIEEQYF. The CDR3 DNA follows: TGTGCCAGCAGCTTAGATACGCTTATTGAAGAGCAGTACTTC.